The entry below describes one T cell receptor (beta chain). Which antigen it targets is not known. Per-nucleotide qualities are absent, and no much larger clonotype sits a single base away. CDR1 and CDR2 are read off the germline V gene (reference sequence) as LNHDA and SQIVND. Spanning cysteine to phenylalanine, the CDR3 consists of 13 amino acids. The read is trimmed to its CDR3 DNA, 39 bases read in frame from base 1. The germline ends are 15 bases apart after V is trimmed by 6 bases and J by 7 bases. TCRbeta CDR3 regions were amplified from genomic DNA using the immunoSEQ Assay, a bias-controlled multiplex PCR. The paper's data handling went like this. Within the assay, amplification of reference gene primers was used to estimate how many nucleated cells each sample contained. Sequence reads were collapsed and filtered to measure the absolute abundance of every unique TCRbeta CDR3 rearrangement. For each sample, productive Simpson clonality was calculated as the square root of Simpson's diversity index over productive rearrangements. This is the immuneACCESS table as TCRdb keeps it, with only in-frame sequences that have V and J called. A part of the clones is gone; compared with another copy, unresolved V genes explain less than half, and the rest is unexplained. That table is the source of V, J and clone size, and D and trimming were worked out from the DNA. The sample has fewer than 300,000 clones on record, around 89% of them singletons. Of the sample, over 1% falls within the top ten clones.

The data were taken from a study of blood T cell repertoires in COVID-19 (dated by TCRdb to 2020 to 2022). Study-wide context: Collaborator samples came from the United States, Italy and Spain and covered acute and convalescent phases of COVID-19. The dataset comprised deeply sampled blood TCRbeta repertoires from subjects exposed to, actively infected with, or recovered from COVID-19. A de-identified subject ID, COVID-19 status, age in years and sex were almost always included in the sample metadata. The samples were drawn from the first 160 participants of the ongoing ImmuneRACE study and from some 1,300 subjects provided by 6 global collaborators. The repertoires were released in a freely available public database meant as a resource for research on the immune response to SARS-CoV-2. The prospective study material was composed of cDNA or gDNA derived from T cells, B-cell-depleted T cells, or PBMCs. Where HLA class I and class II types were available, the types were taken from metadata supplied by the sample provider, not from assay-based typing. General findings and caveats noted by the study authors: The quantity of clinical and demographic metadata differed by source and by participant and was supplied without curation.

Enrolling through a virtual design, the prospective study's participants ranged in age from about 18 to 100 years and lived across 20 to 30 United States geographic areas. To assign participants to cohorts, the prospective study relied on clinical history that participants themselves reported in a screening survey and a study questionnaire. In the prospective study, mobile phlebotomists collected whole blood, serum and a nasopharyngeal or oropharyngeal swab from each participant. Participants in the prospective study had the option to provide additional blood draws and questionnaires over a 2-month period. Before DNA extraction, blood samples from the prospective study were shipped at room temperature or frozen.

The chain uses TRBV19 and TRBJ1-2, with TRBD1 as a weak D call on 6 bases. The sample comprised PBMCs or T cells enriched from blood (not recorded which). This clonotype was sampled from a woman aged 40-49 years with acute COVID-19. The nucleotide sequence reads TGTGCCAGTAGGGTACAGGGTGTCAGTGGCTACACCTTC. Its protein is CASRVQGVSGYTF.